This T cell receptor (beta chain) was captured by sequencing in a study of cytomegalovirus exposure and HLA in healthy donors. PCR was performed using 60 Vbeta and 13 Jbeta primers. Sequencing was performed with immunoSEQ multiplex PCR; in TCRdb, only in-frame clones are kept and a portion is missing. The sample includes 150,000 or so clones, about three quarters seen only once; the top ten take 3% to 4%. The CDR3 is made up of 12 amino acids. CDR1 is MNHEY, CDR2 SVGAGI, per germline. The V end was cut by 9 bases, the J end by 6 bases, with 11 bases between. This chain connects TRBV6-5 to TRBJ1-4, with D possibly TRBD1 on 5 matching bases. Sequences were obtained from PBMCs. The clonotype was recovered from a woman in her 40s in good health and CMV-seronegative. The CDR3 nucleotides read TGTGCCAGTGGAGGGGTTGATGAAAAACTGTTTTTT. It codes for CASGGVDEKLFF.